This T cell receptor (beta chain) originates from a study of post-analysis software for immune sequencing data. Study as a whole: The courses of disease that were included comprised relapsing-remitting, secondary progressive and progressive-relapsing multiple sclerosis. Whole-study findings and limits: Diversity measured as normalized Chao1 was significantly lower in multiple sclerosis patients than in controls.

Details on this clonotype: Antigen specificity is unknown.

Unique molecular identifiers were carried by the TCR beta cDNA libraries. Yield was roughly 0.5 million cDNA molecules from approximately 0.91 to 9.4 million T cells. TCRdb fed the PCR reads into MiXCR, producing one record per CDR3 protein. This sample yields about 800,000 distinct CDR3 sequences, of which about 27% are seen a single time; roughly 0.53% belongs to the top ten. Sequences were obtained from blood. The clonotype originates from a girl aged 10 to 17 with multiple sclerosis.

The DNA for the CDR3 is TGTGCCAGCTCACCACTCTCGGGAGCCCCAGAGACCCAGTACTTC. This gives the protein CASSPLSGAPETQYF. The rearrangement links TRBV18 to TRBJ2-5; weak D call: TRBD2 (6 bases). Trimming took off 1 base at V and 4 bases at J, with 13 bases between the two ends. The germline V gene encodes CDR1 KGHSH and CDR2 LQKENI. The CDR3 has 15 amino acids.